These T cell receptor beta chains were read from a single sample in a study of T cells in Graves' hyperthyroidism and ophthalmopathy. TCRdb reanalysed the multiplex PCR reads using MiXCR and keeps one entry per CDR3 protein. The table records about 560,000 distinct CDR3 sequences, around 15% of them present only once. The sequenced material came from blood. Source of these receptors: a young woman with Graves' hyperthyroidism. Each CDR3 is given with its conserved first and last residue. D genes are given only for firm matches. The size of a clone is reported for some rows only, either as once, few or many, or as a class for expanded clones.

V	J	size	D	CDR3	DNA
TRBV27	TRBJ1-6	-	-	CAAKKLLSGNSPLHF	TGTGCCGCCAAAAAGCTCCTTTCTGGGAATTCACCCCTCCACTTT
TRBV10-3	TRBJ1-2	-	TRBD1	CAPRTGLGDGYTF	TGTGCCCCGCGGACAGGGCTCGGGGATGGCTACACCTTC
TRBV19	TRBJ1-4	many	TRBD1	CASSMRMPGTGDEKLFF	TGTGCCAGTAGTATGCGGATGCCCGGGACAGGCGATGAAAAACTGTTTTTT
TRBV5-1	TRBJ2-2	many	-	CASSPYVDTGELFF	TGCGCCAGCAGCCCCTACGTCGACACCGGGGAGCTGTTTTTT
TRBV19	TRBJ2-3	few	-	CASSIVGPTDTQYF	TGTGCCAGTAGTATTGTCGGCCCCACAGATACGCAGTATTTT
TRBV6-1	TRBJ1-5	many	-	CASRAQVTGRNQPQHF	TGTGCCAGCAGAGCGCAGGTCACGGGCCGCAATCAGCCCCAGCATTTT
TRBV4-2	TRBJ2-7	-	TRBD2	CASSQSTSGRDYEQYF	TGTGCCAGCAGCCAATCAACTAGCGGGAGGGACTACGAGCAGTACTTC
TRBV6-5	TRBJ1-2	few	TRBD1	CASSYGTGKRDGYTF	TGTGCCAGCAGTTACGGGACAGGGAAGAGGGATGGCTACACCTTC
TRBV3-1	TRBJ2-5	many	-	CASSGRTGAGDVKTQYF	TGTGCCAGCAGCGGGCGCACCGGCGCAGGGGACGTGAAGACCCAGTACTTC
TRBV12-3/TRBV12-4	TRBJ2-7	many	-	CASSLRRPLYMDEQYF	TGTGCCAGCAGTCTTCGACGACCGCTTTACATGGACGAGCAGTACTTC
TRBV11-2	TRBJ2-5	many	-	CASSPSGLGETQYF	TGTGCCAGCAGCCCCTCGGGGCTAGGAGAGACCCAGTACTTC
TRBV3-1	TRBJ2-5	few	-	CASSQEGTGLHF	TGTGCCAGCAGCCAAGAGGGAACAGGCCTCCACTTC
TRBV4-1	TRBJ1-5	-	-	CASGPRGSNNQPQHF	TGCGCCAGCGGGCCGAGGGGGAGTAACAATCAGCCCCAGCATTTT
TRBV6-2/TRBV6-3	TRBJ1-1	many	TRBD1	CASNPRQAQGDTEAFF	TGTGCCAGCAATCCAAGACAGGCCCAGGGGGACACTGAAGCTTTCTTT
TRBV3-1	TRBJ1-2	-	TRBD1	CASSPTGPYGYTF	TGTGCCAGTAGCCCGACAGGGCCCTATGGCTACACCTTC
TRBV6-2/TRBV6-3	TRBJ1-5	-	-	CASSYSPLGGGQPQHF	TGTGCCAGCAGTTACTCACCTTTGGGGGGGGGGCAGCCCCAGCATTTT
TRBV18	TRBJ2-1	many	-	CASSAGTLSYNEQFF	TGTGCCAGCTCAGCCGGGACTCTCTCCTACAATGAGCAGTTCTTC
TRBV5-1	TRBJ2-1	-	TRBD2	CASSFTSGSNEQFF	TGCGCCAGCAGCTTCACTAGCGGGAGTAATGAGCAGTTCTTC
TRBV12-3/TRBV12-4	TRBJ2-1	many	TRBD2	CASVHLAGDNEQFF	TGTGCCAGCGTTCATCTAGCGGGAGACAATGAGCAGTTCTTC